A single sample gave rise to the 7 T cell receptor beta chains below, sequenced in a study of naive and memory T cell subsets. Both TRBC1 and TRBC2 were covered by a beta constant-region primer of two equimolar oligonucleotides. The ligated cDNA underwent four PCR rounds using SP2 and nested alpha and beta constant-region primers. From the UMI-ligation and nested PCR reads, TCRdb called clonotypes with MiXCR, one entry per CDR3 protein. Altogether some 110,000 distinct CDR3 sequences are present, around a third being singletons, with the ten largest covering less than 1%. The sample comprised central memory CD4+ T cells from blood. Receptors were obtained from a human donor in good health.

The chain carries TRBV6-1 and TRBJ2-1; D possibly matches TRBD1 or TRBD2 (5 bases each). Germline V gene sequence: CDR1 MNHNS, CDR2 SASEGT. V was cut by 7 bases and J by 1 base, with 11 bases left in between. The CDR3 runs to 14 residues. CDR3: CASTRDGSYNEQFF. DNA of the CDR3: TGTGCCAGCACTCGGGACGGATCCTACAATGAGCAGTTCTTC.

V gene TRBV10-3 combines with J gene TRBJ2-7, with 12 bases aligning to TRBD1. The length of the CDR3 is 15 residues. V shed 4 bases and J 1 base; nucleotides not matched to a gene: 2. From germline, CDR1 is ENHRY and CDR2 SYGVKD. CDR3 sequence reads: CAISGGQGASYEQYF. CDR3 DNA sequence: TGTGCCATCAGTGGGGGACAGGGGGCGTCCTACGAGCAGTACTTC.

The chain uses TRBV9 and TRBJ1-3; perhaps TRBD1 as D (5 bases). The V gene's germline CDR1 is SGDLS and CDR2 YYNGEE. This CDR3 has 15 residues. V was trimmed by 4 bases and J by 8 bases, leaving 19 bases between them. CDR3 in amino acids: CASSPRGAGMDTIYF. CDR3 in DNA: TGTGCCAGCAGCCCCCGAGGGGCAGGGATGGACACCATATATTTT.

This clonotype was seen many times. J is TRBJ2-2 and V is TRBV12-3 or TRBV12-4; maybe TRBD1 (6 bases). The V gene lost 7 bases and the J gene lost 1 base, with 10 bases spanning the gap. The CDR3 runs 14 residues. The CDR3 DNA sequence: TGTGCCAGCACCTTGGGACAGAACACCGGGGAGCTGTTTTTT. It encodes CASTLGQNTGELFF.

This clonotype appeared a few times. The genes are TRBV5-1 and TRBJ2-7; TRBD1 aligns across 11 bases. The germline gives CDR1 SGHRS, CDR2 YFSETQ. The ends lost 2 bases at V and 5 bases at J; junction bases unmatched: 9. The CDR3 length is 16 residues. In nucleotides, the CDR3 is TGCGCCAGCAGCTTTAGTTCTGGGACAGGGGGTAACGAGCAGTACTTC. Protein product: CASSFSSGTGGNEQYF.

The rearrangement uses TRBV7-2 and TRBJ2-3, with D perhaps TRBD2 (5 bases). This CDR3 spans 13 amino acids. V was pared by 4 bases and J by 7 bases, with 12 bases between. Germline V gene data show CDR1 as SGHTA and CDR2 as FQGNSA. The CDR3 nucleotides are TGTGCCAGCAGCTCGCAAACTAGAAATACGCAGTATTTT. Translated, it gives CASSSQTRNTQYF.

V is TRBV20-1 and J is TRBJ1-6, with D unresolved. The CDR3 length is 13 residues. Trimming took off 5 bases at V and 8 bases at J, with 13 bases between the two ends. The germline V gene has CDR1 DFQATT and CDR2 SNEGSKA (reference sequence). The CDR3 DNA is TGCAGTGCTGCGGGATACCAAGATTCACCCCTCCACTTT. Encoded protein: CSAAGYQDSPLHF.